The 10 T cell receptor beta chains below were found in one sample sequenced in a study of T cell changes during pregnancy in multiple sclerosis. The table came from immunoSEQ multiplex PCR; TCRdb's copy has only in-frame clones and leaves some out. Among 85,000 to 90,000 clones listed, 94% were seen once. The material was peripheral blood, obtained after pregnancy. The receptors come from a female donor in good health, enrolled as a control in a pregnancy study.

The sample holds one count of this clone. Here the CDR3 reads CASSLRDSLTDTQYF. The CDR3 coding sequence is TGTGCCAGCAGCCTCCGGGACAGCCTAACAGATACGCAGTATTTT. The genes are TRBV6-6 and TRBJ2-3, with 7 nucleotides matching TRBD1. CDR1 MNHNY and CDR2 SVGAGI come from the germline V gene (reference sequence). This CDR3 region has 15 residues. V was pared by 6 bases and J by 3 bases, with 9 bases of the junction left unmatched.

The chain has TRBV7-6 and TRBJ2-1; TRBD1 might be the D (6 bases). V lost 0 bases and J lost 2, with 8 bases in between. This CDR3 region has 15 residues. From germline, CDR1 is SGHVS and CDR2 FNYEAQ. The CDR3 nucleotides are TGTGCCAGCAGCTTAGCGGGGGCTACCTACAATGAGCAGTTCTTC. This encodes CASSLAGATYNEQFF. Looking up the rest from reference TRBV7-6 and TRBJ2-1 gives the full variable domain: GAGVSQSPRYKVTKRGQDVALRCDPISGHVSLYWYRQALGQGPEFLTYFNYEAQQDKSGLPNDRFSAERPEGSISTLTIQRTEQRDSAMYRCASSLAGATYNEQFFGPGTRLTVL.

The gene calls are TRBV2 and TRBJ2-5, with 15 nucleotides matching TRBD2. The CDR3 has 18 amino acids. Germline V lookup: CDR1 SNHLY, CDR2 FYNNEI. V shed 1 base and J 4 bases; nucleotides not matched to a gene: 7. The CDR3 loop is CASSEGGLAGGHRETQYF. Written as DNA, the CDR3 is TGTGCCAGCAGTGAAGGGGGACTAGCGGGAGGTCACAGAGAGACCCAGTACTTC.

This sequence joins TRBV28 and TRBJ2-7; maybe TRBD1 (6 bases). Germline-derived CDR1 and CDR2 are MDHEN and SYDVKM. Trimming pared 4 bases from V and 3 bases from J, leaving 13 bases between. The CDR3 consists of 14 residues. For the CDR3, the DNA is TGTGCCAGCAGTTGGACCGGGACATTCTACGAGCAGTACTTC. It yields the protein CASSWTGTFYEQYF.

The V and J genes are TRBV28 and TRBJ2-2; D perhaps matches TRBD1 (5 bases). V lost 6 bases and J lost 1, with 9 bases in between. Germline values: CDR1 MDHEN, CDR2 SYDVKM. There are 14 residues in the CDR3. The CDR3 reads CASRGGQNTGELFF. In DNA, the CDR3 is TGTGCCAGCAGAGGTGGACAGAACACCGGGGAGCTGTTTTTT.

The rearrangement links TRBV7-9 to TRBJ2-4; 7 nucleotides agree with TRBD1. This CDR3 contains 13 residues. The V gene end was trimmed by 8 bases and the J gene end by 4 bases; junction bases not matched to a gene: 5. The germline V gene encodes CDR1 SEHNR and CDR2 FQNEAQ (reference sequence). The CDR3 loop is CASVGTAKNIQYF. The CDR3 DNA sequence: TGTGCCAGCGTGGGGACAGCAAAAAACATTCAGTACTTC.

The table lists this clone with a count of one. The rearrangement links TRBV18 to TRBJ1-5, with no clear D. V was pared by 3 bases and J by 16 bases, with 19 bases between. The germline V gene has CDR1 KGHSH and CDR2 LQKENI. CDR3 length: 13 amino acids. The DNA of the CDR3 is TGTGCCAGCTCACCTTCGCGGGAGGATCTACCCCATTTT. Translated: CASSPSREDLPHF.

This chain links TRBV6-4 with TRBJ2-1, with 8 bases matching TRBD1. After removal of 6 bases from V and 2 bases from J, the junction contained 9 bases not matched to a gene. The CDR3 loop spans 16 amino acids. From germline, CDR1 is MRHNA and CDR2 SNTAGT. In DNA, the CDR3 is TGTGCCAGCAGCCCCACCAGGGGGCAAGCCTACAATGAGCAGTTCTTC. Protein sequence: CASSPTRGQAYNEQFF.

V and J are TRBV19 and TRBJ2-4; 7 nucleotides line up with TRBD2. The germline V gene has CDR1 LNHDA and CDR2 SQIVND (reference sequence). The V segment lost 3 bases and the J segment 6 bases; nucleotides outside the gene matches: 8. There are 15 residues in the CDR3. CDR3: CASSISREETNIQYF. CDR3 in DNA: TGTGCCAGTAGTATTTCTCGGGAGGAGACAAACATTCAGTACTTC. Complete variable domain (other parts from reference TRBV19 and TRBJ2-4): DGGITQSPKYLFRKEGQNVTLSCEQNLNHDAMYWYRQDPGQGLRLIYYSQIVNDFQKGDIAEGYSVSREKKESFPLTVTSAQKNPTAFYLCASSISREETNIQYFGAGTRLSVL.

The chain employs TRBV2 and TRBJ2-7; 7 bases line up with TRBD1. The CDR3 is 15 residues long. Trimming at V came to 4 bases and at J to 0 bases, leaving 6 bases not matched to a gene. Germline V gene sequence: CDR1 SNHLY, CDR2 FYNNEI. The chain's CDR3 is CASSVRQGDSYEQYF. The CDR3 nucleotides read TGTGCCAGCAGTGTTCGGCAGGGGGACTCCTACGAGCAGTACTTC. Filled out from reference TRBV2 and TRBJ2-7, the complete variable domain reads EPEVTQTPSHQVTQMGQEVILRCVPISNHLYFYWYRQILGQKVEFLVSFYNNEISEKSEIFDDQFSVERPDGSNFTLKIRSTKLEDSAMYFCASSVRQGDSYEQYFGPGTRLTVT.